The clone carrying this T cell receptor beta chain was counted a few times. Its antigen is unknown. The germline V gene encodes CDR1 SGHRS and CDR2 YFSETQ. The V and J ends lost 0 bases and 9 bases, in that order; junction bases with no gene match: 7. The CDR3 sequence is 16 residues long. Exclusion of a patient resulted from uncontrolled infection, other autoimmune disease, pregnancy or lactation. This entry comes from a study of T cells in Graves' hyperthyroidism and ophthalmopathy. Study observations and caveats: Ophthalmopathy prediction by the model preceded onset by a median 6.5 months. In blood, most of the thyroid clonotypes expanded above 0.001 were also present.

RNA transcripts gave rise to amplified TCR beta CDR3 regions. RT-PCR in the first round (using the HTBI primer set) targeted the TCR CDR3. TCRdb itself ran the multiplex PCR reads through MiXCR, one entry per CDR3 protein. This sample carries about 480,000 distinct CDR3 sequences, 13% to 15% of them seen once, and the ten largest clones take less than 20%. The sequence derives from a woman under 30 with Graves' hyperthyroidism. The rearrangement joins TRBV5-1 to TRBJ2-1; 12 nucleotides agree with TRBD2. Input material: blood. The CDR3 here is CASSLGLAGVLSEQFF. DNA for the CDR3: TGCGCCAGCAGCTTGGGACTAGCGGGAGTCTTAAGTGAGCAGTTCTTC.